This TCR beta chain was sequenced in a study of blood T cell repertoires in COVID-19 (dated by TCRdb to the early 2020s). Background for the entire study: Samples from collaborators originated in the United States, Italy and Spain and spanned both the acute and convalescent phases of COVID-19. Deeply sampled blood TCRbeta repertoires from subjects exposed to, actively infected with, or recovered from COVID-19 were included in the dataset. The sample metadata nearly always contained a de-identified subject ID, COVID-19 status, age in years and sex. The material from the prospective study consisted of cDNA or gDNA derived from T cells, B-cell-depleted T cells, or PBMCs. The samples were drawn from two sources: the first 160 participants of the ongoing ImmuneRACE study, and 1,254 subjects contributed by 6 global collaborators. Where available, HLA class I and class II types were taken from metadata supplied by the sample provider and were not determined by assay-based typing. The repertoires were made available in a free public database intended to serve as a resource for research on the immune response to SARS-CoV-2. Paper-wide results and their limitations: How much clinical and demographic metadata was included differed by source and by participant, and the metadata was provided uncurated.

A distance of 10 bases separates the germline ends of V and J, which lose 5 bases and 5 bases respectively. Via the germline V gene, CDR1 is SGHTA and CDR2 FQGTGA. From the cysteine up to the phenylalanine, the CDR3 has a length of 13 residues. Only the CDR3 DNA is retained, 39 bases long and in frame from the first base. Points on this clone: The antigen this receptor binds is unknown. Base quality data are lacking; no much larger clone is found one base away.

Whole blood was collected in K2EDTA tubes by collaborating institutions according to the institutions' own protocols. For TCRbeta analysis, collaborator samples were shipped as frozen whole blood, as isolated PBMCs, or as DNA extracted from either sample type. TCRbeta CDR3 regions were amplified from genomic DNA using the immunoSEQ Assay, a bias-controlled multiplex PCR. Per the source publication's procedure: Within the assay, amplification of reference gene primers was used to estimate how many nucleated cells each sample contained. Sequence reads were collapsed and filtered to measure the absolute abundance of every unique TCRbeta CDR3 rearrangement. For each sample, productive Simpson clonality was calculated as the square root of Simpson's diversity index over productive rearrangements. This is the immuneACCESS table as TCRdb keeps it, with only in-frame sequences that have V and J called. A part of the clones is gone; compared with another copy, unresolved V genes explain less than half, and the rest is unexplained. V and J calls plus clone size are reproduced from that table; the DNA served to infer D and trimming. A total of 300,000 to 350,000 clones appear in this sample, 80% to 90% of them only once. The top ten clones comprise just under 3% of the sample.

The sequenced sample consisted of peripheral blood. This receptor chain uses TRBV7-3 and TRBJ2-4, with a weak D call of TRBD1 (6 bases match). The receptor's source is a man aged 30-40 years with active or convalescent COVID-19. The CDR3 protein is CASSANRENIQYF. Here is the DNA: TGTGCCAGCAGCGCCAACAGGGAAAACATTCAGTACTTC.